A single sample gave rise to the 2 T cell receptor beta chains below, sequenced in a study of long-term antiretroviral therapy in people with HIV. Sequencing used immunoSEQ v3.0 at survey level. Method: immunoSEQ multiplex PCR; TCRdb's copy keeps in-frame clones and lacks some. The sample comprises about 50,000 clones, under 90% of which are singletons, and under 3.5% rests with the top ten. Sequencing was performed on unsorted PBMCs, taken 0.8 years after starting antiretroviral therapy. The receptors originated from a woman aged 18-35 years with HIV.

V gene TRBV6-1 combines with J gene TRBJ1-2; TRBD1 matches at 7 bases. CDR3 length: 17 amino acids. The V gene end was trimmed by 1 base and the J gene end by 3 bases; junction bases not matched to a gene: 11. Germline assignment: CDR1 MNHNS and CDR2 SASEGT. CDR3 sequence reads: CASSEGPVGDSYYGYTF. The CDR3, as DNA: TGTGCCAGCAGTGAAGGCCCCGTTGGGGACAGCTACTATGGCTACACCTTC.

This chain joins TRBV2 and TRBJ2-5; the match to TRBD1 covers 7 bases. After removal of 7 bases from V and 1 base from J, the junction contained 15 bases not matched to a gene. Germline V lookup: CDR1 SNHLY, CDR2 FYNNEI. The CDR3 covers 17 residues. CDR3 sequence (DNA): TGTGCCAGCAATCCACTCGACCGAGGGGGCTTCCAAGAGACCCAGTACTTC. This sequence encodes CASNPLDRGGFQETQYF.